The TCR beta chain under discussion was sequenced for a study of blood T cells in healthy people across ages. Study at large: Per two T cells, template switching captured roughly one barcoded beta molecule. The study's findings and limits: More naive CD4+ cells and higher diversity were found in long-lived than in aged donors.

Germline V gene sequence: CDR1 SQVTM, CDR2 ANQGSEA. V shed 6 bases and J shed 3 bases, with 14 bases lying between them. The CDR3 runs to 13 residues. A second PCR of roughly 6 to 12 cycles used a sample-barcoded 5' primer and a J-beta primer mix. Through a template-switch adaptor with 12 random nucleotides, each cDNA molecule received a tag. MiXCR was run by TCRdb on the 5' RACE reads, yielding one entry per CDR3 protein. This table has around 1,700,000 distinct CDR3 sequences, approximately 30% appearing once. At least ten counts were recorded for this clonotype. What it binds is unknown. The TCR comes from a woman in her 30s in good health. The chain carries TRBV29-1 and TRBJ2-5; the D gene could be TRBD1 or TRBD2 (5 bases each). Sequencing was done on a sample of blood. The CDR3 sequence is CSVGRLREETQYF. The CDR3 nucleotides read TGCAGCGTGGGACGGCTAAGAGAAGAGACCCAGTACTTC.